This T cell receptor beta chain was recorded in a study of regulatory T cells in long-lasting Graves disease. Overall study results and limits: Preferential use of TRBV28, TRBJ1-2 and TRBJ2-5 was seen in persistent disease. Newly diagnosed patients had higher TCR diversity than persistent Graves' patients did.

Both iRepertoire HTBI primers and Arm-PCR of CDR3 regions were used to build the TCR beta libraries. Each CDR3 protein gets one entry after TCRdb re-called the multiplex PCR reads with MiXCR. The data contain approximately 400,000 distinct CDR3 sequences, roughly 12% of them seen just once; the ten biggest clones take up over 15%. Looked up from germline, CDR1 is DFQATT and CDR2 is SNEGSKA (reference sequence). Trimming removed 1 base from V and 0 bases from J, with 7 bases in between. The CDR3 loop spans 14 amino acids. This clonotype has at least ten counts. Its specificity is not known. The time point denotes: newly diagnosed GD, antithyroid drugs for less than 3 months. Making the TCR library involved RNA that had been extracted from PBMCs. Patients with Graves' disease were diagnosed by American Thyroid Association guidelines. The sample was also linked to a second study, of T cells in Graves' hyperthyroidism and ophthalmopathy. Turning to that study: Diagnosis relied on clinical symptoms, serum thyroxine and TRAb, thyroid ultrasound and orbital computed tomography.

The chain joins TRBV20-1 to TRBJ2-1, with no clear D. This TCR was recovered from a woman aged 18-30 years with Graves disease. Sequencing used peripheral blood mononuclear cells (PBMCs), obtained at new diagnosis, from a patient treated with antithyroid drugs. For the CDR3, the DNA is TGCAGTGCTAGAGTACCGGTCTCCTACAATGAGCAGTTCTTC. Translated, it gives CSARVPVSYNEQFF.